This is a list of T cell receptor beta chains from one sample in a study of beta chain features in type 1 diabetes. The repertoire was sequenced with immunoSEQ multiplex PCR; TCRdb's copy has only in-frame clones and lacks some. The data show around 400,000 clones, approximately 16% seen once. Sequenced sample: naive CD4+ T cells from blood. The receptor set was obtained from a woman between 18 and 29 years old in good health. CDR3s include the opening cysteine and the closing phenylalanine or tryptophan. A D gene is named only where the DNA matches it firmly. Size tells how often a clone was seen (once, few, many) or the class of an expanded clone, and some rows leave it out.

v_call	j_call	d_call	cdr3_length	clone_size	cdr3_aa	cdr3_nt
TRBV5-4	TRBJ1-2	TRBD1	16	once	CASSGPGQWISGGYTF	TGTGCCAGCAGCGGACCGGGACAGTGGATTTCGGGGGGCTACACCTTC
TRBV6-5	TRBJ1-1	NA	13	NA	CASSSSGRTEAFF	TGTGCCAGCAGTTCCTCAGGGAGGACTGAAGCTTTCTTT
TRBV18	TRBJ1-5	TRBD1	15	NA	CASSPPTGGGQPQHF	TGTGCCAGCTCACCCCCGACAGGGGGAGGCCAGCCCCAGCATTTT
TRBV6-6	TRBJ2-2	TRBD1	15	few	CASSLGTGNTGELFF	TGTGCCAGCAGCCTTGGGACAGGGAACACCGGGGAGCTGTTTTTT
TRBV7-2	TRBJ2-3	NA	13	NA	CASSPGVMDTQYF	TGTGCCAGCAGCCCCGGTGTCATGGATACGCAGTATTTT
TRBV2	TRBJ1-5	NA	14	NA	CASSVDRGRQPQHF	TGTGCCAGCAGCGTTGACAGAGGTCGTCAGCCCCAGCATTTT
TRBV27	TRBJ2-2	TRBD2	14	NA	CASSLERGTGELFF	TGTGCCAGCAGTTTAGAGCGGGGCACCGGGGAGCTGTTTTTT
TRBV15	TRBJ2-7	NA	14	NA	CATSRDRGSDEQYF	TGTGCCACCAGCAGAGATAGGGGGAGCGACGAGCAGTACTTC
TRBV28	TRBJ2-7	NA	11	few	CASSSPDEQYF	TGTGCCAGCAGTTCCCCTGACGAGCAGTACTTC
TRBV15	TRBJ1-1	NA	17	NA	CATKESHTGRVNTEAFF	TGTGCCACCAAAGAGTCTCACACAGGGCGGGTGAACACTGAAGCTTTCTTT
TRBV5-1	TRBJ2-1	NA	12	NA	CASSLALYEQFF	TGCGCCAGCAGCTTGGCCCTGTATGAGCAGTTCTTC
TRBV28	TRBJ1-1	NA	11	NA	CASSRALEAFF	TGTGCCAGCAGCCGCGCCCTTGAAGCTTTCTTT
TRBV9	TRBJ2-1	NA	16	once	CASSQTGTGTYNEQFF	TGTGCCAGCAGTCAAACCGGGACTGGAACCTACAATGAGCAGTTCTTC
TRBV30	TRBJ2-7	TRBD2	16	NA	CAWSKGLAGPLYEQYF	TGTGCCTGGAGCAAGGGACTAGCGGGACCCTTATACGAGCAGTACTTC
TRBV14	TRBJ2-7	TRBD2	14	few	CASSLRTSGSEQYF	TGTGCCAGCAGCCTCCGGACTAGCGGGAGCGAGCAGTACTTC
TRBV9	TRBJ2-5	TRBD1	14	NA	CASSVDRGGETQYF	TGTGCCAGCAGCGTAGACAGGGGCGGAGAGACCCAGTACTTC
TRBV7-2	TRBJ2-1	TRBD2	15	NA	CASSFFLAANNEQFF	TGTGCCAGCAGCTTCTTTCTAGCGGCTAACAATGAGCAGTTCTTC